A selection of T cell receptor beta chains follows, all from one sample in a study of T-cell memory formation after mild COVID-19. TCRdb reanalysed the 5' RACE reads using MiXCR and keeps one entry per CDR3 protein. The table records 400,000 to 500,000 distinct CDR3 sequences, about 20% of them present only once. The sequenced sample was PBMCs or a T cell subset sorted from them (not recorded which). The receptors come from an adult woman who had mild COVID-19 (a few samples of this study predate the infection). Cell type and time point are not known. Each CDR3 is given without its conserved first and last residue. A D gene is named only where the DNA matches it firmly.

D	V	length	J	CDR3
TRBD2	TRBV20-1	13	TRBJ2-1	SAREPAGGYNEQF
NA	TRBV4-3	11	TRBJ1-1	ASSQAASTEAF
TRBD2	TRBV13	13	TRBJ2-7	ASSLTSGNSYEQY
TRBD2	TRBV4-3	15	TRBJ2-2	ASSQGGLAGNTGELF
NA	TRBV4-2	12	TRBJ1-5	ASSQEFGNQPQH
TRBD1	TRBV12-3/TRBV12-4	15	TRBJ1-1	ASRHRGLKPSNTEAF
NA	TRBV7-3	14	TRBJ2-1	ASSLMGGFSYNEQF
TRBD1	TRBV5-1	13	TRBJ2-5	ASSLPTGVGETQY
TRBD2	TRBV5-1	13	TRBJ2-7	ASSLEAGFSYEQY
NA	TRBV15	12	TRBJ1-4	ATSRGGYNEKLF
TRBD2	TRBV7-9	16	TRBJ2-5	ASSSGLAGGPFFETQY
NA	TRBV6-5	11	TRBJ2-7	ASSKGGRYEQY
NA	TRBV7-9	9	TRBJ1-1	ASSADTEAF
TRBD1	TRBV24-1	14	TRBJ2-7	ATSDGQGATPYEQY
NA	TRBV12-3/TRBV12-4	14	TRBJ2-1	ASSLARGILNNEQF
NA	TRBV20-1	13	TRBJ2-1	SARVGSGSYNEQF
TRBD1	TRBV5-1	14	TRBJ2-7	ASSLGGTGASYEQY
TRBD1	TRBV7-8	14	TRBJ1-2	ASSLADRGHRDGYT
TRBD2	TRBV30	13	TRBJ2-3	AWSPGLAGVDTQY
NA	TRBV5-1	13	TRBJ2-2	ASSSRGSDTGELF
NA	TRBV5-1	13	TRBJ1-5	ASSLSGGGLQPQH
NA	TRBV7-2	12	TRBJ2-1	ASSLGIESGTQF
TRBD1	TRBV5-1	17	TRBJ1-4	ASSLIPRGTGGSNEKLF
NA	TRBV12-3/TRBV12-4	14	TRBJ1-6	ASSPFGNAGNSPLH
NA	TRBV7-9	11	TRBJ2-7	ASSSGPIYEQY
NA	TRBV7-3	12	TRBJ2-7	ASSRTEINYEQY
TRBD1	TRBV15	12	TRBJ2-5	ATSPGTGVETQY
TRBD1	TRBV20-1	13	TRBJ2-7	SARENRGFSYEQY
NA	TRBV7-2	10	TRBJ2-5	ASGVWEETQY
TRBD2	TRBV7-2	12	TRBJ2-2	ARTGLASTGELF
NA	TRBV5-1	11	TRBJ2-3	ASGRELTDTQY
NA	TRBV10-3	10	TRBJ2-7	AISPSAGEQY
NA	TRBV30	13	TRBJ2-5	AWSVAEGPWGTQY
NA	TRBV7-9	12	TRBJ1-4	ASSRQASNEKLF
TRBD2	TRBV20-1	12	TRBJ2-3	SASEGRATDTQY
TRBD1	TRBV12-3/TRBV12-4	12	TRBJ1-4	ASSSQGKGEKLF
NA	TRBV20-1	11	TRBJ1-6	SARAGPGSPLH